The 20 T cell receptor beta chains below all came from one sample that was sequenced in a study of blood T cell repertoires in COVID-19 (dated by TCRdb to 2020 to 2021). Receptor libraries were prepared by the immunoSEQ multiplex PCR assay. The immuneACCESS repertoire file appears here via TCRdb, limited to in-frame rearrangements. These files lack a portion of the clones; in checked studies, under half of the deficit traces to unresolved V genes, and the cause of the others is not known. The sample table records some 28,000 clones; 85% to 90% of these occur just once. The ten largest clonotypes hold 9.5% to 13% of the sample. Sample: peripheral blood. Receptors originate from a man in his sixties with acute or convalescent COVID-19.

The rearrangement uses TRBV25-1 and TRBJ1-3; TRBD1 aligns across 7 bases. This CDR3 region has 15 residues. Germline assignment: CDR1 MGHDK and CDR2 SYGVNS. V gave up 2 bases and J gave up 0 bases; unmatched junction bases: 1. CDR3 loop: CASSETGDSGNTIYF. The CDR3 DNA follows: TGTGCCAGCAGTGAAACAGGGGACTCTGGAAACACCATATATTTT.

The chain combines TRBV12-3 or TRBV12-4 with TRBJ2-3; TRBD1 matches 7 bases. The CDR3 sequence is 12 residues long. The ends lost 7 bases at V and 4 bases at J; junction bases unmatched: 2. The CDR3 nucleotides read TGTGCCAGCACCCAGGGGGCAGATACGCAGTATTTT. Residues: CASTQGADTQYF.

This sequence joins TRBV12-3 or TRBV12-4 and TRBJ1-1; a weak D match, TRBD1 (5 bases). The length of the CDR3 is 12 residues. Deletions cut 3 bases from V and 11 bases from J, with 13 bases between. This chain's CDR3 is CASSLGGTVAFF. The CDR3 bases are TGTGCCAGCAGTTTGGGCGGGACCGTCGCTTTCTTT.

The V and J genes are TRBV7-2 and TRBJ2-1; TRBD2 agrees at 10 bases. The ends lost 7 bases at V and 3 bases at J; junction bases unmatched: 0. This CDR3 has 13 amino acids. The germline V gene encodes CDR1 SGHTA and CDR2 FQGNSA. The CDR3 protein is CASTSGGYNEQFF. The DNA of the CDR3 is TGTGCCAGCACTAGCGGGGGCTACAATGAGCAGTTCTTC.

The chain joins TRBV6-5 to TRBJ1-1, with D unresolved. The ends were cut back, 8 bases at V and 2 bases at J, with 9 bases in the middle. The CDR3 sequence is 12 residues long. Germline V gene sequence: CDR1 MNHEY, CDR2 SVGAGI. The DNA of the CDR3 is TGTGCCAGCGCCGCAGGTAACACTGAAGCTTTCTTT. Translation: CASAAGNTEAFF.

CDR3 DNA sequence: TGTGCCAGCAGCTTACCACAGGGGGCAATGAACACTGAAGCTTTCTTT. Translated, it gives CASSLPQGAMNTEAFF. V and J are TRBV7-9 and TRBJ1-1, with 9 bases that match TRBD1. CDR1 is SEHNR and CDR2 is FQNEAQ in the germline V gene (reference sequence). The CDR3 covers 16 residues. J gave up 0 bases and V 2 bases, and 4 bases lay outside the gene matches.

This rearrangement joins TRBV7-8 to TRBJ1-5, with 10 bases aligning to TRBD1. Germline lookup yields CDR1 SGHVS and CDR2 FQNEAQ. V was pared by 5 bases and J by 2 bases, with 6 bases of the junction left unmatched. The CDR3 length is 16 residues. The chain's CDR3 is CASSQTGGLGNQPQHF. The DNA for the CDR3 is TGTGCCAGCAGCCAGACAGGGGGCTTGGGCAATCAGCCCCAGCATTTT.

This clone has just a few counts. V is TRBV21-1 and J is TRBJ2-2; the D segment call TRBD2 is taken from the table without a DNA check. TRBV21-1 is a pseudogene. This CDR3 is built from 17 residues. CDR3 DNA sequence: TGTGCCAGCAGCAAAGCCACCCCCGGGGAGAACACCGGGGAGCTGTTTTTT. Translated: CASSKATPGENTGELFF.

The chain links TRBV18 to TRBJ2-1; D perhaps matches TRBD1 (6 bases). The CDR3 covers 16 residues. Germline V gene lookup returns CDR1 KGHSH and CDR2 LQKENI. With 1 base removed from V and 0 bases from J, the gap between germline ends came to 10 bases. The CDR3 DNA follows: TGTGCCAGCTCACCACTGGACAGCTTCTCCTACAATGAGCAGTTCTTC. This sequence encodes CASSPLDSFSYNEQFF.

This chain uses TRBV29-1 with TRBJ1-2; a possible D gene is TRBD1 (5 bases). Germline V gene lookup returns CDR1 SQVTM and CDR2 ANQGSEA. V was shortened by 4 bases and J by 0 bases, with 9 bases between the two germline ends. CDR3 size: 13 residues. DNA of the CDR3: TGCAGCGTTGGGACAACAGCTAACTATGGCTACACCTTC. Its protein product is CSVGTTANYGYTF.

This clone was recorded only once. The chain uses TRBV4-2 and TRBJ2-2, with TRBD2 matching 8 bases. Germline V lookup: CDR1 LGHNA, CDR2 YNFKEQ. V shed 1 base, J shed 6 bases, and the junction held 7 bases outside the gene matches. The CDR3 spans 16 residues. The CDR3 DNA reads as TGTGCCAGCAGCCAAGGAACGGGGGGGCAGGCCGGGGAGCTGTTTTTT. Amino acid sequence: CASSQGTGGQAGELFF.

The chain carries TRBV7-2 and TRBJ2-1; TRBD2 matches 11 bases. Germline V gives CDR1 SGHTA, CDR2 FQGNSA. Losses at the gene ends were 5 bases for V and 6 bases for J; bases not matched to a gene: 6. This CDR3 has 15 amino acids. This CDR3 reads CASSPLAGVLNEQFF. CDR3 nucleotide sequence: TGTGCCAGCAGCCCACTAGCGGGGGTGCTCAATGAGCAGTTCTTC.

This clone has more than one count but fewer than ten. V and J are TRBV4-1 and TRBJ2-5; 9 bases are shared with TRBD1. This CDR3 has 17 amino acids. In germline, CDR1 is MGHRA, CDR2 YSYEKL. The J segment lost 1 base and the V segment lost 6 bases, leaving 12 bases of the junction unmatched. For the CDR3, the DNA is TGCGCCAGCAGTCAACTGATTTCGACAGGGGGCCAAGAGACCCAGTACTTC. This sequence encodes CASSQLISTGGQETQYF.

This chain joins TRBV5-1 and TRBJ2-1; 7 bases align to TRBD2. In germline, CDR1 is SGHRS, CDR2 YFSETQ. V lost 0 bases and J lost 9; bases outside the gene matches: 6. The CDR3 has 14 residues. The CDR3 here is CASSLGGLVGEQFF. The CDR3 DNA reads TGCGCCAGCAGCTTGGGAGGACTAGTGGGTGAGCAGTTCTTC.

DNA for the CDR3: TGTGCCAGCAGATCCTGGACAGGCGATTATGGCTACACCTTC. It specifies CASRSWTGDYGYTF. This sequence joins TRBV6-5 and TRBJ1-2; TRBD1 aligns across 7 bases. Unmatched junction bases numbered 9, after V lost 6 bases and J lost 5 bases. The V gene's germline CDR1 is MNHEY and CDR2 SVGAGI. CDR3 length: 14 amino acids.

The chain carries TRBV5-4 and TRBJ1-4; TRBD1 aligns across 7 bases. This CDR3 has 14 residues. Germline CDR1 is SGHNT and CDR2 is YYREEE (reference sequence). V gave up 5 bases and J gave up 7 bases; unmatched junction bases: 8. The CDR3 region is CASSTGTEIEKLFF. The CDR3 nucleotides read TGTGCCAGCAGTACCGGGACAGAGATTGAAAAACTGTTTTTT.

This chain joins TRBV7-3 and TRBJ1-1, with D perhaps matching TRBD1 (5 bases). This CDR3 spans 15 amino acids. The V gene's germline CDR1 is SGHTA and CDR2 FQGTGA. The ends were cut back, 2 bases at V and 0 bases at J, with 10 bases in the middle. CDR3 loop: CASSLSGVVNTEAFF. The CDR3 DNA reads as TGTGCCAGCAGCTTATCGGGGGTTGTGAACACTGAAGCTTTCTTT.

This clone has only one observation. The gene calls are TRBV10-2 and TRBJ2-7, with unresolved D. Trimming stripped 3 bases from V and 5 bases from J, with 11 bases between. This CDR3 is built from 13 residues. The V gene's germline CDR1 is WSHSY and CDR2 SAAADI. CDR3 region: CASSDIQRNEQYF. The DNA for the CDR3 is TGCGCCAGCAGTGATATCCAGCGCAACGAGCAGTACTTC.

The chain employs TRBV18 and TRBJ2-7; D uncertain. V lost 3 bases to trimming and J lost 2 bases, with 11 bases between them. The germline V gene has CDR1 KGHSH and CDR2 LQKENI. The CDR3 is made up of 14 amino acids. The CDR3 DNA follows: TGTGCCAGCTCACCCTTTGGCAGTGCCTACGAGCAGTACTTC. It translates to CASSPFGSAYEQYF.

The V gene is TRBV7-9, the J gene TRBJ2-1; D is possibly TRBD1 (6 bases). Germline assignment: CDR1 SEHNR and CDR2 FQNEAQ (reference sequence). With 2 bases removed from V and 2 bases from J, the gap between germline ends came to 10 bases. The length of the CDR3 is 15 residues. CDR3 in amino acids: CASSLRDNTYNEQFF. The CDR3 bases are TGTGCCAGCAGCTTACGGGACAATACCTACAATGAGCAGTTCTTC. Full variable domain (missing parts from reference TRBV7-9 and TRBJ2-1): DTGVSQNPRHKITKRGQNVTFRCDPISEHNRLYWYRQTLGQGPEFLTYFQNEAQLEKSRLLSDRFSAERPKGSFSTLEIQRTEQGDSAMYLCASSLRDNTYNEQFFGPGTRLTVL.